The 7 T cell receptor beta chains given below trace back to one sample, sequenced in a study of cytomegalovirus exposure and HLA in healthy donors. The PCR contained 60 Vbeta and 13 Jbeta primers. Clones were read by immunoSEQ multiplex PCR, and TCRdb kept only the in-frame ones, dropping some. Of some 150,000 clones in the sample, roughly 85% were seen once. Sequencing was done on a sample of PBMCs. The source of these receptors is a woman under 30 in good health and CMV-seronegative.

This chain links TRBV6-5 with TRBJ2-7, with 10 bases that match TRBD1. CDR3 length: 12 amino acids. The ends lost 6 bases at V and 6 bases at J; junction bases unmatched: 2. Germline V gene sequence: CDR1 MNHEY, CDR2 SVGAGI. CDR3 sequence (DNA): TGTGCCAGCAGCCGGGACAGGGGCGAGCAGTACTTC. Its translation is CASSRDRGEQYF.

The V gene is TRBV28, the J gene TRBJ1-1; D not resolved. The CDR3 spans 13 residues. The germline V gene has CDR1 MDHEN and CDR2 SYDVKM. V lost 3 bases to trimming and J lost 5 bases, with 10 bases between them. The CDR3 sequence: CASSLAVLTEAFF. CDR3 in DNA: TGTGCCAGCAGTTTGGCGGTCCTGACTGAAGCTTTCTTT.

The chain recombines TRBV5-1 with TRBJ2-5; possibly TRBD1 for D (6 bases). TRBJ2-7 matches the DNA end more closely, so the J call is doubtful. The CDR3 spans 14 residues. The germline CDR1 and CDR2 sequences are SGHRS and YFSETQ. The CDR3 nucleotides read TGCGCCAGCAGCTTGGCTACGGGACAAACCGAGCAGTACTTC. Its protein is CASSLATGQTEQYF.

The chain has TRBV2 and TRBJ2-5; possibly TRBD1 for D (5 bases). V lost 6 bases and J 5 bases, leaving 13 bases between the germline ends. CDR1 and CDR2 from the germline V gene are SNHLY and FYNNEI. The CDR3 length is 13 residues. The DNA for the CDR3 is TGTGCCAGCAGGGGGCCCTTCCCCGAGACCCAGTACTTC. Translating gives CASRGPFPETQYF.

This clone was recorded only once. J is TRBJ2-4 and V is TRBV11-2, with a weak D call TRBD2 (6 bases). Trimming took 0 bases from V and 1 from J, leaving 10 bases between them. Germline CDR1 reads SGHAT; CDR2 reads FQNNGV. There are 16 residues in the CDR3. The CDR3 sequence is CASSLDPEGAKNIQYF. DNA of the CDR3: TGTGCCAGCAGCTTAGATCCGGAGGGGGCCAAAAACATTCAGTACTTC.

V gene TRBV28 combines with J gene TRBJ2-1; the D gene is possibly TRBD2 (6 bases). This CDR3 has 17 residues. Trimming left V 6 bases short and J 0 bases short, with 18 bases between. Germline CDR1 MDHEN, CDR2 SYDVKM. CDR3 residues: CASSGVEGRSSYNEQFF. DNA for the CDR3: TGTGCCAGCAGCGGGGTTGAAGGGAGGAGCTCCTACAATGAGCAGTTCTTC.

The gene calls are TRBV9 and TRBJ2-3; 7 bases are shared with TRBD2. With 0 bases clipped from V and 4 bases from J, the junction kept 8 bases outside the gene matches. From germline, CDR1 is SGDLS and CDR2 YYNGEE. The CDR3 extends over 16 amino acids. The CDR3 DNA is TGTGCCAGCAGCGTAGCTCCAGCGGGACTCGCAGATACGCAGTATTTT. This sequence encodes CASSVAPAGLADTQYF.